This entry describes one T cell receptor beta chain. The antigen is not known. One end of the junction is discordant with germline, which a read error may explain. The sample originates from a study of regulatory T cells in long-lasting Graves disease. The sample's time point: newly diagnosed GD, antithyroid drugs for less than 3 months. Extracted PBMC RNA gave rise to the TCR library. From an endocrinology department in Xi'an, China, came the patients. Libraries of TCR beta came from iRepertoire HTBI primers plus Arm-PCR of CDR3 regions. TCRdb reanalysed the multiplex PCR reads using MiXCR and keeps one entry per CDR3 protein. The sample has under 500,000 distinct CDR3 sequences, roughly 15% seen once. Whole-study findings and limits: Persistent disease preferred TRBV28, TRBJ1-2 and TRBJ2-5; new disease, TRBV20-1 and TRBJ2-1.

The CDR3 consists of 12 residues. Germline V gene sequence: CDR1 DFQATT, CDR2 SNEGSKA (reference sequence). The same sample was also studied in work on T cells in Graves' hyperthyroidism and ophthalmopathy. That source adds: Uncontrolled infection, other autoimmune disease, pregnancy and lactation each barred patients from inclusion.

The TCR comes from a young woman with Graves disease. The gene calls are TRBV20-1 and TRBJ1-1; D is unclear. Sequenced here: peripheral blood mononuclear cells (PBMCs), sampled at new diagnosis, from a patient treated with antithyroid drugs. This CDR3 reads CSAGDPGLEAFF. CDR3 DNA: TGCAGTGCTGGAGATCCGGGCTTGGAGGCTTTCTTT.